What follows is one TCR beta chain and its context. The antigen is undetermined. This sample was included in a study of T cell responses to AZD1222 COVID-19 vaccine. The study, taken as a whole, reports: Clonal diversity was possibly underestimated, and the donors were mostly white British, with more females. In all cases, repertoires were sampled only after the peak T cell response.

Repertoires were generated with immunoSEQ multiplex PCR, while TCRdb's copy carries only in-frame clones and drops some. The data hold more than 85,000 clones, with around 87% observed a single time. Trimming took 6 bases from V and 5 from J, leaving 7 bases between them. Germline V gene lookup returns CDR1 ENHRY and CDR2 SYGVKD. The CDR3 has 11 amino acids. This TCR came from an adult who received the AZD1222 COVID-19 vaccine. The starting material was peripheral blood, obtained 28 days after the second AZD1222 dose. The rearrangement uses TRBV10-3 and TRBJ2-5; TRBD1 or TRBD2 may be the D gene (5 bases each). The DNA for the CDR3 is TGTGCCATCAGGGGACCTGAGACCCAGTACTTC. Its translation: CAIRGPETQYF.